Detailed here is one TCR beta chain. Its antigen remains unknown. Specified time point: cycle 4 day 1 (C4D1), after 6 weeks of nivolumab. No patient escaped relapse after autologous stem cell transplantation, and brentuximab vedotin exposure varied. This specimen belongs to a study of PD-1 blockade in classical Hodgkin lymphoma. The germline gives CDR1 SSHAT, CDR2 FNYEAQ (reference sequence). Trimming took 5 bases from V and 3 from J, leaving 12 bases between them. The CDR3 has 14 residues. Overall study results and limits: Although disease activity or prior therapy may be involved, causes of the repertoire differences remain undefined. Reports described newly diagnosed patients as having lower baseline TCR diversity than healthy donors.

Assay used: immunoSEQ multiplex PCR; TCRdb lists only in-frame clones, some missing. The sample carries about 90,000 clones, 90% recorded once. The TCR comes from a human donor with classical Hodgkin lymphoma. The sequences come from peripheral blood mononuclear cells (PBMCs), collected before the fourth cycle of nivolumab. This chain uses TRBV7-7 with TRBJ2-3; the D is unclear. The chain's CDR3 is CASSPGPRTDTQYF. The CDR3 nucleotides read TGTGCCAGCAGCCCGGGCCCTAGAACAGATACGCAGTATTTT.